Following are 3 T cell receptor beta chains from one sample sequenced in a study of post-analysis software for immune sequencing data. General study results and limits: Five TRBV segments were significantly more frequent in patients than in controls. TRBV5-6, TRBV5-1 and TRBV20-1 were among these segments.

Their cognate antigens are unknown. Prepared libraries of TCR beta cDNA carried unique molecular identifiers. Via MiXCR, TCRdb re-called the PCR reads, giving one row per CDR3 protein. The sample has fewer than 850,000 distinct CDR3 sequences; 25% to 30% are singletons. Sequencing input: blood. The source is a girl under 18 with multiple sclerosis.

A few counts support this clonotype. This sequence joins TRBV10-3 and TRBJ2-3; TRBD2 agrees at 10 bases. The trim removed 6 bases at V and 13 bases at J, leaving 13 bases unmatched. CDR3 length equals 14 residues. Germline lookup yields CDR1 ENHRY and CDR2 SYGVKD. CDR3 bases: TGTGCCATCAGCGCTACGGCGCTAGCGGGAGCAGAGTATTTT. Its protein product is CAISATALAGAEYF.

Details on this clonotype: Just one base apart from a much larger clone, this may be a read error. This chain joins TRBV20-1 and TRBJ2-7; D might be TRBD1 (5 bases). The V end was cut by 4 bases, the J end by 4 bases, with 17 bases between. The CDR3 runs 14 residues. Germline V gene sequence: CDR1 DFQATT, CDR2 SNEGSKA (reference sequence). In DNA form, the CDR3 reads TGCAGTGCTACCACCGAGCAGGGTGGATACGAGCAGTACTTC. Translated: CSATTEQGGYEQYF.

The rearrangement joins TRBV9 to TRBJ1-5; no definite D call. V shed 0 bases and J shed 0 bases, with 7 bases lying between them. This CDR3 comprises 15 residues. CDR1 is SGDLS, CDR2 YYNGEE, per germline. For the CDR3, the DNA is TGTGCCAGCAGCGTAGACAGCTATAGCAATCAGCCCCAGCATTTT. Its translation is CASSVDSYSNQPQHF.